This TCR beta chain was sequenced during a study of T cell repertoires in cytomegalovirus infection. Study background: HLA-C-restricted CMV epitopes, recently identified, and well-studied HLA-B-restricted ones were used by the study. Both a matching HLA type and CMV infection were indicated by public TCR beta signatures. Notes on the study in general: HLA-C-restricted, CMV-specific TCR beta clonotypes were dominant ex vivo.

TCRdb analysed the reads with MiXCR anew, one entry per CDR3 protein. The data hold tens of thousands of distinct CDR3 sequences, with 20% to 25% observed a single time. Trimming removed 3 bases at V and 2 bases at J, with 16 bases between. The germline CDR1 and CDR2 sequences are LGHNA and YSLEER. This CDR3 is built from 16 residues. This clonotype was counted only a few times. Its antigen is still unknown. The source was CD8+ T cells from cultured PBMCs, collected from culture after CMV antigen stimulation. The genes are TRBV4-3 and TRBJ1-2; D perhaps matches TRBD1 (6 bases). This TCR came from a human donor in good health (CMV status not recorded). Some clones in this sample may be carry-over from other donors' samples. The DNA of the CDR3 is TGCGCCAGCAGCCAGTTCCGGGACACCGCGAACTATGGCTACACCTTC. Translated: CASSQFRDTANYGYTF.